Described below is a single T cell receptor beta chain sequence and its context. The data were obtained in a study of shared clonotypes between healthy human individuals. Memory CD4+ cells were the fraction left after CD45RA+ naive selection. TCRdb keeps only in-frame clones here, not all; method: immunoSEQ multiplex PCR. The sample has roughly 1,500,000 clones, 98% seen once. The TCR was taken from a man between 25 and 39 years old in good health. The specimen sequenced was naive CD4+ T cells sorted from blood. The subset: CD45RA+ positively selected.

CDR3 DNA: TGTGCCAGCAGCCGGGACAGGGCTAACACCGGGGAGCTGTTTTTT. Residues: CASSRDRANTGELFF. This chain connects TRBV7-3 to TRBJ2-2, with 9 bases that match TRBD1. J was trimmed by 2 bases and V by 5 bases; bases with no gene match: 3. The CDR3 is made up of 15 amino acids. Germline V gene lookup returns CDR1 SGHTA and CDR2 FQGTGA.